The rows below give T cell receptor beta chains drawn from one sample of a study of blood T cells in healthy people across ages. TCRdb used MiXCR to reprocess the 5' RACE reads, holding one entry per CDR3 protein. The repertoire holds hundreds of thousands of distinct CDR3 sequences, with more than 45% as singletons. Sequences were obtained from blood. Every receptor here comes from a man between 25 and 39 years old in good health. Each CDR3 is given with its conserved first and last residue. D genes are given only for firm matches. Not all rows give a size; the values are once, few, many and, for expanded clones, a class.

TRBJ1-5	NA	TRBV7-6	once	CASSALGGMVHQPQHF	TGTGCCAGCAGCGCACTGGGGGGGATGGTTCATCAGCCCCAGCATTTT
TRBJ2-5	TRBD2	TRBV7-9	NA	CASSLTPSGSEETQYF	TGTGCCAGCAGCTTAACTCCAAGCGGGAGCGAAGAGACCCAGTACTTC
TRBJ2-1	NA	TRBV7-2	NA	CASSLGFGGPYNEQFF	TGTGCCAGCAGCTTAGGGTTTGGCGGACCCTACAATGAGCAGTTCTTC
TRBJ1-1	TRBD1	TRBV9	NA	CASSTQGLAEAFF	TGTGCCAGCAGCACACAGGGGCTGGCTGAAGCTTTCTTT
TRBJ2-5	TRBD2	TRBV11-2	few	CASSDNSGQETQYF	TGTGCCAGCAGCGACAATAGCGGGCAAGAGACCCAGTACTTC
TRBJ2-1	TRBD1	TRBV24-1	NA	CATSDFEGAADEQFF	TGTGCCACCAGTGATTTTGAGGGGGCGGCGGATGAGCAGTTCTTC
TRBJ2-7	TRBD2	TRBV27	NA	CASSFPAGFYEQYF	TGTGCCAGCAGTTTTCCAGCGGGGTTTTACGAGCAGTACTTC
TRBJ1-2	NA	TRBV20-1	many	CSAPGWLGPNYGYTF	TGCAGTGCTCCGGGGTGGCTCGGACCTAACTATGGCTACACCTTC
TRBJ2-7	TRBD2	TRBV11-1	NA	CASSDLSGGAYEQYF	TGTGCCAGCAGCGATCTCAGCGGGGGAGCCTACGAGCAGTACTTC
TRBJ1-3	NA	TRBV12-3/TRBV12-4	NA	CASSLWYGSGNTIYF	TGTGCCAGCAGTTTGTGGTACGGGTCTGGAAACACCATATATTTT
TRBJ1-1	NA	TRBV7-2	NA	CASSANRVTEAFF	TGTGCCAGCAGCGCGAACAGGGTGACTGAAGCTTTCTTT
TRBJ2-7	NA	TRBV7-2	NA	CASSLAPGGSPDEQYF	TGTGCCAGCAGCTTAGCTCCGGGCGGGTCTCCAGACGAGCAGTACTTC
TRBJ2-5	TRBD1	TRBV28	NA	CASTWGTGRGEQYF	TGTGCCAGCACCTGGGGGACAGGGAGGGGAGAGCAGTACTTC
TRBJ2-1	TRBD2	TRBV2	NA	CASTGTSGAPPHEQFF	TGTGCCAGCACTGGGACTAGCGGGGCCCCCCCACATGAGCAGTTCTTC
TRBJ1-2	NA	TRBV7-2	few	CASSPVPGVNYGYTF	TGTGCCAGCAGCCCCGTCCCCGGGGTTAACTATGGCTACACCTTC
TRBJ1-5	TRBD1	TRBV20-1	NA	CSAGDPDRDQPQHF	TGCAGTGCCGGGGATCCAGACAGGGACCAGCCCCAGCATTTT
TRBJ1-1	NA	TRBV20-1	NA	CSARDPRAPTEAFF	TGCAGTGCTAGAGATCCTCGGGCCCCTACTGAAGCTTTCTTT
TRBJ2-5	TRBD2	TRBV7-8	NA	CASRRPLASGRRMETQYF	TGTGCCAGCAGGCGGCCCCTGGCTAGCGGACGGAGAATGGAGACCCAGTACTTC
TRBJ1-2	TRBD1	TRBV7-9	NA	CASSSGTDFNYGYTF	TGTGCCAGCAGCTCCGGGACAGACTTTAACTATGGCTACACCTTC
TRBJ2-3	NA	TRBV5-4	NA	CASSFVSAPDTQYF	TGTGCCAGCAGCTTCGTCTCAGCACCAGATACGCAGTATTTT
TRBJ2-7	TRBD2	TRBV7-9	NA	CATSRTSGNEQYF	TGTGCCACCTCTAGGACTAGCGGGAATGAGCAGTACTTC
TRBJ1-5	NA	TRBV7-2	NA	CASSLDAGGHQPQHF	TGTGCCAGCAGCTTAGATGCGGGGGGCCATCAGCCCCAGCATTTT
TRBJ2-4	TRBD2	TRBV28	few	CASSSEPGLFRYF	TGTGCCAGCAGTTCCGAACCGGGACTATTTCGGTACTTC
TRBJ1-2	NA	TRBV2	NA	CASSDGTLYGYTF	TGTGCCAGCAGTGATGGGACGCTCTATGGCTACACCTTC
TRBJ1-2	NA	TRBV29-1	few	CSVVIGGAGYTF	TGCAGCGTTGTTATAGGGGGAGCGGGCTACACCTTC
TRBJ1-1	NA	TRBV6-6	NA	CASSPQGEAFF	TGTGCCAGCAGTCCCCAGGGTGAAGCTTTCTTT
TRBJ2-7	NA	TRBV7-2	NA	CASSGFYEQYF	TGTGCCAGCAGCGGCTTCTACGAGCAGTACTTC
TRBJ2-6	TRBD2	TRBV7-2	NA	CASSPQTSGGVRANVLTF	TGTGCCAGCAGCCCCCAGACTAGCGGGGGAGTTAGGGCCAACGTCCTGACTTTC
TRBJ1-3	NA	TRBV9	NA	CASSVGFAGNTIYF	TGTGCCAGCAGCGTAGGCTTCGCTGGAAACACCATATATTTT
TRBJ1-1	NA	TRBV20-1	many	CSARRLNTEAFF	TGCAGTGCTAGAAGGTTGAACACTGAAGCTTTCTTT
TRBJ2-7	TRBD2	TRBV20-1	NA	CSARGTSGTPSYEQYF	TGCAGTGCTAGGGGGACTAGCGGGACCCCCTCCTACGAGCAGTACTTC
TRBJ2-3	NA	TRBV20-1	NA	CSVPDSDRSTQYF	TGCAGTGTCCCGGACTCCGATCGGAGTACGCAGTATTTT
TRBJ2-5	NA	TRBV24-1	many	CATSDENGSPMPQYF	TGTGCCACCAGTGATGAGAATGGATCACCTATGCCCCAGTACTTC
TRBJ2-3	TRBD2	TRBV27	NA	CASSLEGGRTDAQYF	TGTGCCAGCAGTTTAGAGGGAGGGAGAACAGATGCGCAGTATTTT
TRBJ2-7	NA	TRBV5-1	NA	CASREGLSPHEQYF	TGCGCCAGCAGAGAGGGACTGTCCCCCCACGAGCAGTACTTC
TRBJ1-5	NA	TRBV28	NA	CASSLSASGNNQPQHF	TGTGCCAGCAGTTTATCCGCCTCAGGGAACAATCAGCCCCAGCATTTT
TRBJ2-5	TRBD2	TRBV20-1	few	CSARVGGVEETQYF	TGCAGTGCTAGAGTGGGAGGGGTCGAAGAGACCCAGTACTTC
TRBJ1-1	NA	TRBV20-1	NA	CSARGAGQKNTEAFF	TGCAGTGCTAGAGGAGCTGGACAGAAGAACACTGAAGCTTTCTTT
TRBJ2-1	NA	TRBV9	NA	CASSVQGMGEQFF	TGTGCCAGCAGCGTGCAGGGCATGGGTGAGCAGTTCTTC
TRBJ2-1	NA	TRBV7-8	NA	CVSSLGRGRSEQFF	TGTGTCAGCAGCTTAGGGAGGGGGCGCAGTGAGCAGTTCTTC
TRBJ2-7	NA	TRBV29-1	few	CSVLGPGAYEQYF	TGCAGCGTTCTCGGGCCGGGGGCCTACGAGCAGTACTTC
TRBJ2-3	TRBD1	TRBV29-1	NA	CSVAEGTAPPDTQYF	TGCAGCGTGGCGGAAGGGACAGCCCCTCCGGATACGCAGTATTTT
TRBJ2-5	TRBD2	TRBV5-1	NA	CASSSTSGGYQETQYF	TGCGCCAGCAGCAGCACTAGCGGGGGTTACCAAGAGACCCAGTACTTC
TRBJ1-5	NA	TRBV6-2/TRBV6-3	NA	CASSDPYQPQHF	TGTGCCAGCAGCGATCCTTATCAGCCCCAGCATTTT
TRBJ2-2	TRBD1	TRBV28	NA	CASTPGQTFTGELFF	TGTGCCAGCACCCCGGGACAGACCTTCACCGGGGAGCTGTTTTTT
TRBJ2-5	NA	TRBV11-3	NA	CASSLDASDETQYF	TGTGCCAGCAGCTTAGATGCTAGCGACGAGACCCAGTACTTC
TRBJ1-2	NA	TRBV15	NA	CATSSLKGNYGYTF	TGTGCCACCAGCAGCCTAAAGGGGAACTATGGCTACACCTTC
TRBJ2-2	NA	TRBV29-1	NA	CSVVRAGELFF	TGCAGCGTTGTGAGGGCCGGGGAGCTGTTTTTT